What follows are 24 T cell receptor beta chains derived from one specimen sequenced in a study of PD-1 blockade in classical Hodgkin lymphoma. Assay: immunoSEQ multiplex PCR; the TCRdb copy retains only in-frame clones and omits some. Here the sample spans about 36,000 clones, approximately 90% being singletons. Described time point: newly diagnosed, previously untreated cHL patient sample. From thawed PBMCs, CD4+ T cells were purified using magnetic negative selection. Source material: CD4+ T cells from blood. These receptor sequences come from a human donor with classical Hodgkin lymphoma.

The rearrangement uses TRBV28 and TRBJ1-5; D might be TRBD1 (5 bases). Deletions cut 5 bases from V and 0 bases from J, with 11 bases between. The germline CDR1 and CDR2 sequences are MDHEN and SYDVKM. This CDR3 spans 15 amino acids. The CDR3 nucleotides are TGTGCCAGCAGTCCTTGGGGGGATAGCAATCAGCCCCAGCATTTT. It is translated as CASSPWGDSNQPQHF.

The chain uses TRBV6-5 and TRBJ1-1; D gene unclear. This CDR3 has 15 amino acids. Germline CDR1 is MNHEY and CDR2 is SVGAGI. V lost 0 bases, J lost 5 bases, and 13 bases lay in between. The CDR3 here is CASSYSDRMTTEAFF. DNA of the CDR3: TGTGCCAGCAGTTACTCCGATAGAATGACAACTGAAGCTTTCTTT.

This clone was seen more than once but under ten times. The chain recombines TRBV29-1 with TRBJ2-1; D unclear. Germline values: CDR1 SQVTM, CDR2 ANQGSEA. Trimming removed 4 bases at V and 0 bases at J, with 13 bases between. The CDR3 runs to 15 residues. The CDR3 protein is CSVGRPVGSYNEQFF. The CDR3 nucleotides are TGCAGCGTTGGTCGGCCGGTAGGCTCCTACAATGAGCAGTTCTTC.

This clone occurred a few times. CDR3 sequence reads: CASSPKGGRTEAFF. The CDR3, as DNA: TGTGCCAGCAGCCCTAAAGGGGGCCGGACTGAAGCTTTCTTT. The rearrangement links TRBV7-2 to TRBJ1-1; 7 nucleotides agree with TRBD1. Per germline, CDR1 SGHTA and CDR2 FQGNSA. This CDR3 is built from 14 residues. The V segment lost 5 bases and the J segment 5 bases; nucleotides outside the gene matches: 8.

V usage is TRBV18 and J usage is TRBJ2-5; D perhaps matches TRBD1 (5 bases). Trimming stripped 0 bases from V and 5 bases from J, with 13 bases between. Germline V gene sequence: CDR1 KGHSH, CDR2 LQKENI. The CDR3 consists of 15 residues. The CDR3 nucleotides are TGTGCCAGCTCACCACCGAGTAGGGGCCGGGAGACCCAGTACTTC. Its protein product is CASSPPSRGRETQYF.

This clone was detected only once. The rearrangement links TRBV25-1 to TRBJ2-3; D remains ambiguous. Per germline, CDR1 MGHDK and CDR2 SYGVNS. The CDR3 runs to 13 residues. V shed 1 base and J shed 1 base, with 3 bases lying between them. The CDR3 sequence is CASSEWGTDTQYF. The CDR3 DNA follows: TGTGCCAGCAGTGAATGGGGCACAGATACGCAGTATTTT.

The chain employs TRBV28 and TRBJ1-3, with D unclear. Germline assignment: CDR1 MDHEN and CDR2 SYDVKM. This CDR3 contains 19 residues. The V end was cut by 6 bases, the J end by 8 bases, with 32 bases between. CDR3 loop: CASSKMLGPSERRLHTIYF. CDR3 DNA sequence: TGTGCCAGCAGCAAAATGTTAGGGCCCTCGGAAAGGCGGCTACACACCATATATTTT. The full variable domain, with the rest looked up from reference TRBV28 and TRBJ1-3, is DVKVTQSSRYLVKRTGEKVFLECVQDMDHENMFWYRQDPGLGLRLIYFSYDVKMKEKGDIPEGYSVSREKKERFSLILESASTNQTSMYLCASSKMLGPSERRLHTIYFGEGSWLTVV.

The genes are TRBV6-5 and TRBJ2-7; D is tentatively TRBD1 or TRBD2 (5 bases each). In germline, CDR1 is MNHEY, CDR2 SVGAGI. The CDR3 length is 16 residues. V was clipped by 1 base and J by 2 bases, with 15 bases between them. This CDR3 is CASSYFQGPTTYEQYF. For the CDR3, the DNA is TGTGCCAGCAGTTACTTTCAGGGACCTACGACCTACGAGCAGTACTTC.

In DNA, the CDR3 is TGTGCCAGCAGCTTGAGAGGGGCGGGATACCAAGAGACCCAGTACTTC. It yields the protein CASSLRGAGYQETQYF. The V call is TRBV5-6, the J call TRBJ2-5; possible D gene TRBD2, 6 bases. The CDR3 is made up of 16 amino acids. Germline V gives CDR1 SGHDT, CDR2 YYEEEE. The V and J ends lost 1 base and 0 bases respectively, with 13 bases between them.

The chain links TRBV28 to TRBJ1-2; D gene uncertain. The CDR3 spans 12 residues. Germline V CDR1 and CDR2: MDHEN, SYDVKM. Trimming shortened V by 10 bases and J by 3 bases, and 12 bases separated the two germline ends. CDR3 sequence reads: CATKWGDYGYTF. The CDR3 nucleotides are TGTGCCACCAAGTGGGGTGACTATGGCTACACCTTC.

The chain couples TRBV7-9 to TRBJ2-1; tentative D call: TRBD2 (5 bases). This CDR3 contains 13 residues. The V end lost 5 bases, the J end lost 15 bases, and 20 bases lay between the germline ends. Per the germline V gene, CDR1 is SEHNR and CDR2 is FQNEAQ (reference sequence). The CDR3 is CASSLRTGLTVFF. CDR3 DNA: TGTGCCAGCAGCCTCCGGACTGGCCTTACGGTGTTCTTC.

The chain links TRBV19 to TRBJ1-3, with 8 bases fitting TRBD1. The junction had 5 bases not matched to a gene; V was cut back by 7 bases and J by 3 bases. Germline V gene lookup returns CDR1 LNHDA and CDR2 SQIVND (reference sequence). CDR3 length: 14 amino acids. CDR3 loop: CASNTGGLGNTIYF. The CDR3, as DNA: TGTGCCAGTAATACAGGGGGTCTTGGAAACACCATATATTTT.

The rearrangement links TRBV10-3 to TRBJ2-7; the D is unclear. CDR1 is ENHRY, CDR2 SYGVKD, per germline. V lost 2 bases and J 2 bases, leaving 13 bases between the germline ends. This CDR3 spans 15 amino acids. The DNA for the CDR3 is TGTGCCATCAGTGAGACGAATTTGTCCCCCTACGAGCAGTACTTC. It translates to CAISETNLSPYEQYF.

The chain joins TRBV7-9 to TRBJ1-1; D gene ambiguous. The CDR3 spans 14 residues. V was pared by 1 base and J by 5 bases, with 11 bases between. Germline V CDR1 and CDR2: SEHNR, FQNEAQ (reference sequence). CDR3 sequence: CASSLDREVTEAFF. DNA of the CDR3: TGTGCCAGCAGCTTAGATCGGGAAGTGACTGAAGCTTTCTTT.

A few counts support this clone. The rearrangement joins TRBV5-4 to TRBJ1-2; D gene ambiguous. The CDR3 runs 12 residues. Germline lookup yields CDR1 SGHNT and CDR2 YYREEE (reference sequence). With 1 base removed from V and 8 bases from J, the gap between germline ends came to 9 bases. The CDR3, as DNA: TGTGCCAGCAGCTTGACGCGCCAGGGCTACACCTTC. Amino acids: CASSLTRQGYTF.

This chain uses TRBV18 with TRBJ2-7; perhaps TRBD1 as D (6 bases). Germline loops: CDR1 KGHSH, CDR2 LQKENI. This CDR3 is 15 amino acids long. The ends were cut back, 3 bases at V and 5 bases at J, with 17 bases in the middle. The CDR3 reads CASSPGSDRPNEQYF. The CDR3 nucleotides read TGTGCCAGCTCACCTGGGTCTGACAGGCCCAACGAGCAGTACTTC.

Only one count was recorded for this clone. The chain carries TRBV7-2 and TRBJ1-4; the match to TRBD1 covers 9 bases. The CDR3 loop spans 17 amino acids. Per germline, CDR1 SGHTA and CDR2 FQGNSA. The V segment lost 3 bases and the J segment 3 bases; nucleotides outside the gene matches: 8. The CDR3 DNA reads as TGTGCCAGCAGCTTGAAACAGGGGGCGCTTCCTAATGAAAAACTGTTTTTT. Translating gives CASSLKQGALPNEKLFF.

The J gene is TRBJ1-4, the V gene TRBV9; no definite D call. In germline, CDR1 is SGDLS, CDR2 YYNGEE. The V end was cut by 2 bases, the J end by 8 bases, with 10 bases between. The CDR3 is made up of 13 amino acids. The CDR3 region has the DNA TGTGCCAGCAGCGTCCCTGAACAGGAAAAACTGTTTTTT. Translated: CASSVPEQEKLFF.

V is TRBV2 and J is TRBJ2-1; perhaps TRBD2 as D (6 bases). Germline V gives CDR1 SNHLY, CDR2 FYNNEI. CDR3 size: 13 residues. V was trimmed by 6 bases and J by 9 bases, leaving 15 bases between them. The CDR3 loop is CASSHEWGGEQFF. As DNA, the CDR3 is TGTGCCAGCAGCCATGAGTGGGGAGGTGAGCAGTTCTTC.

This clone showed up just once. The chain links TRBV28 to TRBJ2-5; 7 bases map to TRBD2. Germline V lookup: CDR1 MDHEN, CDR2 SYDVKM. This CDR3 has 18 amino acids. After removal of 3 bases from V and 4 bases from J, the junction contained 17 bases not matched to a gene. CDR3 DNA sequence: TGTGCCAGCAGTTTGTTCGGCGGGAGTAGTCGGTTGAGAGAGACCCAGTACTTC. Its protein is CASSLFGGSSRLRETQYF. Full variable domain (missing parts from reference TRBV28 and TRBJ2-5): DVKVTQSSRYLVKRTGEKVFLECVQDMDHENMFWYRQDPGLGLRLIYFSYDVKMKEKGDIPEGYSVSREKKERFSLILESASTNQTSMYLCASSLFGGSSRLRETQYFGPGTRLLVL.

J is TRBJ1-4 and V is TRBV7-2; 9 bases align to TRBD1. This CDR3 has 15 amino acids. V trimming: 5 bases; J trimming: 8 bases; junction bases outside the gene matches: 9. The germline CDR1 and CDR2 sequences are SGHTA and FQGNSA. CDR3 nucleotides: TGTGCCAGCAGCCCGGGACAGGGTAGGGGCGAAAAACTGTTTTTT. The encoded protein is CASSPGQGRGEKLFF.

The chain has TRBV12-5 and TRBJ2-1, with 12 bases lining up with TRBD1. The CDR3 consists of 16 residues. V gave up 5 bases and J gave up 8 bases; unmatched junction bases: 10. In germline, CDR1 is LGHNT, CDR2 FRNRAP. The chain's CDR3 is CASGPLRDRGPYEQFF. CDR3 coding DNA: TGTGCTAGTGGTCCATTGAGGGACAGGGGGCCCTATGAGCAGTTCTTC.

The chain links TRBV7-9 to TRBJ1-2; D remains unclear. Germline-derived CDR1 and CDR2 are SEHNR and FQNEAQ (reference sequence). V was pared by 3 bases and J by 2 bases, with 7 bases between. CDR3 length equals 13 residues. For the CDR3, the DNA is TGTGCCAGCAGCTTCGGAGAGAACTATGGCTACACCTTC. It yields the protein CASSFGENYGYTF. The full variable domain, its missing parts supplied by reference TRBV7-9 and TRBJ1-2, is DTGVSQNPRHKITKRGQNVTFRCDPISEHNRLYWYRQTLGQGPEFLTYFQNEAQLEKSRLLSDRFSAERPKGSFSTLEIQRTEQGDSAMYLCASSFGENYGYTFGSGTRLTVV.

This chain connects TRBV25-1 to TRBJ2-2; D remains ambiguous. V lost 4 bases, J lost 2 bases, and 2 bases lay in between. Germline V gives CDR1 MGHDK, CDR2 SYGVNS. The CDR3 covers 12 residues. The DNA for the CDR3 is TGTGCCAGCAGTGGAAACACCGGGGAGCTGTTTTTT. As protein: CASSGNTGELFF. Together with reference TRBV25-1 and TRBJ2-2, the CDR3 gives the full variable domain: EADIYQTPRYLVIGTGKKITLECSQTMGHDKMYWYQQDPGMELHLIHYSYGVNSTEKGDLSSESTVSRIRTEHFPLTLESARPSHTSQYLCASSGNTGELFFGEGSRLTVL.